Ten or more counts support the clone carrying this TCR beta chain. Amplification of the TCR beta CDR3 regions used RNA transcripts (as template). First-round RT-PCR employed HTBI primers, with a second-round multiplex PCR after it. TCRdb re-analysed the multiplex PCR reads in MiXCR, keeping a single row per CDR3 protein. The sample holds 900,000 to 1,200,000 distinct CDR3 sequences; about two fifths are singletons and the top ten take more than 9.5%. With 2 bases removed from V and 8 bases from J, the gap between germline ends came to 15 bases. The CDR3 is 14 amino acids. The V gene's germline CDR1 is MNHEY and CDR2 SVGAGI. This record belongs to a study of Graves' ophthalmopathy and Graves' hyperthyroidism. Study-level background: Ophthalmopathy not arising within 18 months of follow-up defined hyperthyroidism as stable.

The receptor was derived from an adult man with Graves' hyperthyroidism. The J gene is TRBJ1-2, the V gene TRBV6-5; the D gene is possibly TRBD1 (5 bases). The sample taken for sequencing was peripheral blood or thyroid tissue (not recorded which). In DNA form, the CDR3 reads TGTGCCAGCAGTTACACGGGACGACCAGGAGGCTACACCTTC. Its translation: CASSYTGRPGGYTF.